Each of the 30 T cell receptor beta chains below was sequenced from the same sample in a study of T cell repertoires in cytomegalovirus infection. TCRdb re-analysed the reads in MiXCR, keeping a single row per CDR3 protein. Among under 850,000 distinct CDR3 sequences listed, around a third were seen once. These TCRs are of unknown antigen specificity. The source was cultured PBMCs, collected from culture after CMV antigen stimulation. The receptors were sampled from a human donor in good health (CMV status not recorded). Some clones in this sample may be carry-over from other donors' samples.

This clonotype has a handful of counts. J is TRBJ2-3 and V is TRBV7-9; D tentatively fits TRBD1 or TRBD2 (5 bases each). The CDR3 contains 16 residues. Germline assignment: CDR1 SEHNR and CDR2 FQNEAQ (reference sequence). The V gene lost 3 bases and the J gene lost 7 bases, with 20 bases spanning the gap. The CDR3 protein is CASSFDSGAVFYTQYF. CDR3 nucleotide sequence: TGTGCCAGCAGCTTTGACTCCGGGGCCGTCTTTTATACGCAGTATTTT.

This clonotype has only one observation. The chain couples TRBV20-1 to TRBJ1-5; D gene ambiguous. The CDR3 runs to 14 residues. Between the trimmed V and J ends, which lost 1 base and 2 bases, there was a span of 9 bases. Per germline, CDR1 DFQATT and CDR2 SNEGSKA (reference sequence). Here the CDR3 DNA reads TGCAGTGCTAGAGCGTGGGAACGCAATCAGCCCCAGCATTTT. Translating it yields CSARAWERNQPQHF.

The chain recombines TRBV11-3 with TRBJ2-1; D possibly uses TRBD1 or TRBD2 (5 bases each). Deletions cut 4 bases from V and 9 bases from J, with 16 bases between. Germline V gene sequence: CDR1 SGHNT, CDR2 YENEEA. This CDR3 region has 14 residues. This CDR3 reads CASSSRLGTGEQFF. The CDR3 DNA sequence: TGTGCCAGCAGCTCCCGACTGGGGACGGGTGAGCAGTTCTTC.

The chain uses TRBV24-1 and TRBJ1-5; D is uncertain. This CDR3 region has 13 residues. Germline V gene lookup returns CDR1 KGHDR and CDR2 SFDVKD. The ends were cut back, 11 bases at V and 0 bases at J, with 10 bases in the middle. CDR3 coding DNA: TGTGCCATCGGACGGCATAGCAATCAGCCCCAGCATTTT. The encoded protein is CAIGRHSNQPQHF.

The V gene is TRBV19, the J gene TRBJ1-2, with D maybe TRBD1 (5 bases). The CDR3 runs 16 residues. Trimming cost V 6 bases and J 6 bases, with 23 bases left between them. Germline V gene lookup returns CDR1 LNHDA and CDR2 SQIVND (reference sequence). The chain's CDR3 is CASSQWRGRERNGYTF. The CDR3 nucleotides read TGTGCCAGTAGCCAATGGAGAGGCAGGGAAAGGAATGGCTACACCTTC.

The chain carries TRBV4-1 and TRBJ2-7; no clear D gene. From germline, CDR1 is MGHRA and CDR2 YSYEKL. The CDR3 has 14 amino acids. The V and J ends lost 3 bases and 5 bases respectively, with 14 bases between them. CDR3 residues: CASSQDPRRDEQYF. The CDR3 coding sequence is TGCGCCAGCAGCCAGGATCCTCGTAGGGACGAGCAGTACTTC.

V gene TRBV7-9 combines with J gene TRBJ2-1; TRBD2 matches 8 bases. This CDR3 is built from 14 residues. J was trimmed by 4 bases and V by 7 bases; bases with no gene match: 6. Germline assignment: CDR1 SEHNR and CDR2 FQNEAQ (reference sequence). In DNA form, the CDR3 reads TGTGCCAGCAACCCTTCGGGAGGGTACAATGAGCAGTTCTTC. Protein: CASNPSGGYNEQFF.

This rearrangement joins TRBV7-9 to TRBJ2-1, with 7 nucleotides matching TRBD1. This CDR3 comprises 19 residues. CDR1 is SEHNR and CDR2 is FQNEAQ in the germline V gene (reference sequence). J lost 0 bases, V lost 1 base, and 12 bases had no gene match. Here the CDR3 reads CASSLVQTQGTGSYNEQFF. The CDR3 nucleotides are TGTGCCAGCAGCTTAGTCCAGACACAGGGGACCGGCTCCTACAATGAGCAGTTCTTC. The full variable domain, rest sourced from reference TRBV7-9 and TRBJ2-1, is DTGVSQNPRHKITKRGQNVTFRCDPISEHNRLYWYRQTLGQGPEFLTYFQNEAQLEKSRLLSDRFSAERPKGSFSTLEIQRTEQGDSAMYLCASSLVQTQGTGSYNEQFFGPGTRLTVL.

This chain links TRBV2 with TRBJ2-7, with D unclear. This CDR3 contains 13 residues. V gave up 6 bases and J gave up 7 bases, with 16 bases separating them. CDR1 SNHLY and CDR2 FYNNEI come from the germline V gene. The CDR3 DNA is TGTGCCAGCAGAATATTTCCCGGCAGGGAGCAGTACTTC. Amino acid sequence: CASRIFPGREQYF.

The chain employs TRBV24-1 and TRBJ1-1, with D perhaps matching TRBD1 (5 bases). Trimming removed 0 bases at V and 3 bases at J, with 13 bases between. Germline-derived CDR1 and CDR2 are KGHDR and SFDVKD. CDR3 length: 16 residues. The CDR3 region has the DNA TGTGCCACCAGTGATTTGCTCGAGGGGTATGACACTGAAGCTTTCTTT. Its protein is CATSDLLEGYDTEAFF.

The chain employs TRBV12-3 or TRBV12-4 and TRBJ1-5; D remains ambiguous. This CDR3 comprises 15 residues. Trimming shortened V by 3 bases and J by 6 bases, and 15 bases separated the two germline ends. The CDR3 spells CASSFLPRNGQPQHF. The CDR3 DNA reads TGTGCCAGCAGTTTTCTTCCCCGAAATGGTCAGCCCCAGCATTTT.

The rearrangement joins TRBV6-8 to TRBJ2-1, with a possible D match to TRBD2 (5 bases). In germline, CDR1 is MNHGY, CDR2 SAAAGT. Between the trimmed V and J ends, which lost 8 bases and 4 bases, there was a span of 9 bases. The CDR3 spans 12 residues. The CDR3 protein is CASGRTYNEQFF. The CDR3 nucleotides are TGTGCCAGCGGGCGGACTTACAATGAGCAGTTCTTC.

V gene TRBV29-1 combines with J gene TRBJ1-5, with D tentatively TRBD1 (5 bases). This CDR3 has 13 amino acids. Looked up from germline, CDR1 is SQVTM and CDR2 is ANQGSEA. V was cut by 5 bases and J by 6 bases, with 14 bases left in between. The CDR3 nucleotides read TGCAGCGTTTTGGGACCGGGAGTTCAGCCCCAGCATTTT. As protein: CSVLGPGVQPQHF. The full variable domain, completed using reference TRBV29-1 and TRBJ1-5, is SAVISQKPSRDICQRGTSLTIQCQVDSQVTMMFWYRQQPGQSLTLIATANQGSEATYESGFVIDKFPISRPNLTFSTLTVSNMSPEDSSIYLCSVLGPGVQPQHFGDGTRLSIL.

The genes are TRBV20-1 and TRBJ2-3; 9 nucleotides align to TRBD2. CDR3 length: 13 amino acids. The V and J ends lost 6 bases and 6 bases, in that order; junction bases with no gene match: 7. The germline CDR1 and CDR2 sequences are DFQATT and SNEGSKA (reference sequence). CDR3 DNA: TGCAGTGCCTTAGCGGGGGTGGCCGATACGCAGTATTTT. Translation: CSALAGVADTQYF.

This sequence joins TRBV5-1 and TRBJ2-1; no clear D gene. This CDR3 is 15 amino acids long. Trimming pared 3 bases from V and 0 bases from J, leaving 10 bases between. CDR1 and CDR2 from the germline V gene are SGHRS and YFSETQ. CDR3 DNA: TGCGCCAGCAGCTCTACGGCCAACTCCTACAATGAGCAGTTCTTC. This codes for CASSSTANSYNEQFF.

The chain carries TRBV5-1 and TRBJ2-1; 8 bases line up with TRBD2. V shed 4 bases, J shed 3 bases, and the junction held 6 bases outside the gene matches. The CDR3 totals 15 residues. The germline V gene has CDR1 SGHRS and CDR2 YFSETQ. The DNA for the CDR3 is TGCGCCAGCAGCAGGGGGGCGGGAGGCTACAATGAGCAGTTCTTC. Translation gives CASSRGAGGYNEQFF. Drawing the rest from reference TRBV5-1 and TRBJ2-1, the complete variable domain is KAGVTQTPRYLIKTRGQQVTLSCSPISGHRSVSWYQQTPGQGLQFLFEYFSETQRNKGNFPGRFSGRQFSNSRSEMNVSTLELGDSALYLCASSRGAGGYNEQFFGPGTRLTVL.

This clonotype has only a few counts. The CDR3: CASSAEGATNEKLFF. In nucleotides, the CDR3 is TGTGCCAGCAGTGCCGAGGGGGCCACTAATGAAAAACTGTTTTTT. The genes are TRBV12-3 or TRBV12-4 and TRBJ1-4; 7 bases match TRBD1. V dropped 5 bases and J dropped 2; count of bases not matched to a gene: 5. The CDR3 loop spans 15 amino acids.

Only a few counts were recorded for this clonotype. CDR3: CASSAGTSSSYEQYF. CDR3 bases: TGTGCCAGCAGTGCCGGGACTAGCAGCTCCTACGAGCAGTACTTC. V usage is TRBV5-4 and J usage is TRBJ2-7; 9 nucleotides align to TRBD2. V lost 5 bases, J lost 0 bases, and 6 bases stayed unmatched. From germline, CDR1 is SGHNT and CDR2 YYREEE (reference sequence). CDR3 length: 15 amino acids.

This clonotype was observed a handful of times. The CDR3: CASRGDGGDYGYTF. The CDR3 DNA follows: TGTGCCAGCAGAGGGGACGGGGGGGACTATGGCTACACCTTC. The J gene is TRBJ1-2, the V gene TRBV2, with a tentative D call TRBD1 (5 bases). Germline lookup yields CDR1 SNHLY and CDR2 FYNNEI. The CDR3 consists of 14 residues. V was shortened by 6 bases and J by 3 bases, with 14 bases between the two germline ends.

A remark on this clonotype: The junction shows a germline mismatch at one end, possibly a read error. V and J are TRBV28 and TRBJ2-6; no definite D call. The CDR3 covers 16 residues. The germline V gene encodes CDR1 MDHEN and CDR2 SYDVKM. CDR3 amino acids: CASSFAGTSGTNVLTF. CDR3 coding DNA: TGTGCCAGCAGTTTCGCAGGTACCTCTGGGACCAACGTCCTGACTTTC.

The chain joins TRBV19 to TRBJ2-1, with D perhaps matching TRBD1 or TRBD2 (5 bases each). The germline CDR1 and CDR2 sequences are LNHDA and SQIVND (reference sequence). The CDR3 is 16 residues long. The germline V and J ends were trimmed by 5 bases and 0 bases, with 14 bases remaining between them. The CDR3 region is CASSRGVRLSYNEQFF. The CDR3 DNA follows: TGTGCCAGTAGTCGGGGCGTTCGACTCTCCTACAATGAGCAGTTCTTC. The variable domain in full, completed from reference TRBV19 and TRBJ2-1, reads DGGITQSPKYLFRKEGQNVTLSCEQNLNHDAMYWYRQDPGQGLRLIYYSQIVNDFQKGDIAEGYSVSREKKESFPLTVTSAQKNPTAFYLCASSRGVRLSYNEQFFGPGTRLTVL.

V is TRBV6-1 and J is TRBJ2-2, with D unresolved. CDR1 and CDR2 from the germline V gene are MNHNS and SASEGT. The CDR3 is 14 residues long. V lost 8 bases, J lost 1 base, and 11 bases lay in between. CDR3 sequence reads: CASAPTVNTGELFF. DNA of the CDR3: TGTGCCAGCGCCCCCACAGTGAACACCGGGGAGCTGTTTTTT.

The chain employs TRBV6-1 and TRBJ1-4; the D is unclear. Trimming left V 5 bases short and J 5 bases short, with 12 bases between. The germline gives CDR1 MNHNS, CDR2 SASEGT. The CDR3 length is 14 residues. CDR3 bases: TGTGCCAGCAGTCGGTTAGGGAAGAATGAAAAACTGTTTTTT. Its protein is CASSRLGKNEKLFF.

This clonotype was observed a handful of times. The chain combines TRBV19 with TRBJ2-2; D is uncertain. Trimming took off 3 bases at V and 8 bases at J, with 7 bases between the two ends. Germline assignment: CDR1 LNHDA and CDR2 SQIVND (reference sequence). This CDR3 has 12 residues. The chain's CDR3 is CASSMGAGELFF. In DNA form, the CDR3 reads TGTGCCAGTAGTATGGGTGCTGGGGAGCTGTTTTTT.

This clonotype occurred a few times. The V gene is TRBV19, the J gene TRBJ1-1; D is perhaps TRBD1 (6 bases). With 7 bases removed from V and 2 bases from J, the gap between germline ends came to 20 bases. Germline V gene data show CDR1 as LNHDA and CDR2 as SQIVND (reference sequence). The CDR3 extends over 16 amino acids. The CDR3 nucleotides read TGTGCCAGTATTCCATGGCCCCCCGGGACAAACACTGAAGCTTTCTTT. It translates to CASIPWPPGTNTEAFF.

Comments on this clonotype: At one end, the junction sequence differs from germline, possibly due to a read error. V and J are TRBV4-1 and TRBJ2-3, with TRBD2 matching over 14 bases. The CDR3 totals 18 residues. From germline, CDR1 is MGHRA and CDR2 YSYEKL. The CDR3 DNA reads as TGTGCCAGCAGCCAAGTGGCGACTAGCGGGGGGGTCACAGATACGCAGTATTTT. It is translated as CASSQVATSGGVTDTQYF.

This clonotype has at least ten counts. The genes are TRBV7-2 and TRBJ2-3; no firm D call. CDR1 and CDR2 (germline): SGHTA, FQGNSA. CDR3 length: 14 residues. V lost 0 bases and J 4 bases, leaving 8 bases between the germline ends. The CDR3 reads CASSLALFADTQYF. The CDR3 bases are TGTGCCAGCAGCTTAGCGCTCTTTGCAGATACGCAGTATTTT.

This clonotype was picked up a small number of times. J is TRBJ2-7 and V is TRBV11-2; perhaps TRBD2 as D (5 bases). CDR3 length equals 15 residues. The germline gives CDR1 SGHAT, CDR2 FQNNGV. Trimming took 4 bases from V and 3 from J, leaving 16 bases between them. The CDR3 protein is CASSSHTQGLYEQYF. CDR3 in DNA: TGTGCCAGCAGCTCCCATACTCAAGGACTCTACGAGCAGTACTTC. The whole variable domain, remainder taken from reference TRBV11-2 and TRBJ2-7, is EAGVAQSPRYKIIEKRQSVAFWCNPISGHATLYWYQQILGQGPKLLIQFQNNGVVDDSQLPKDRFSAERLKGVDSTLKIQPAKLEDSAVYLCASSSHTQGLYEQYFGPGTRLTVT.

This clonotype was observed a handful of times. V usage is TRBV7-6 and J usage is TRBJ2-5; possibly TRBD1 for D (5 bases). CDR3 size: 15 residues. V was shortened by 4 bases and J by 5 bases, with 17 bases between the two germline ends. Germline CDR1 reads SGHVS; CDR2 reads FNYEAQ. For the CDR3, the DNA is TGTGCCAGCAGCTGGACCCGGGTCCCAGGGGAGACCCAGTACTTC. This codes for CASSWTRVPGETQYF.

This clonotype has at least ten counts. The CDR3 nucleotides read TGTGCCAGCAGCTTAAACCACGGACAGGTGGGCTACACCTTC. This codes for CASSLNHGQVGYTF. The chain has TRBV7-2 and TRBJ1-2, with 7 positions matching TRBD1. The CDR3 is 14 residues long. Germline-derived CDR1 and CDR2 are SGHTA and FQGNSA. V lost 2 bases to trimming and J lost 8 bases; unmatched junction nucleotides: 8.